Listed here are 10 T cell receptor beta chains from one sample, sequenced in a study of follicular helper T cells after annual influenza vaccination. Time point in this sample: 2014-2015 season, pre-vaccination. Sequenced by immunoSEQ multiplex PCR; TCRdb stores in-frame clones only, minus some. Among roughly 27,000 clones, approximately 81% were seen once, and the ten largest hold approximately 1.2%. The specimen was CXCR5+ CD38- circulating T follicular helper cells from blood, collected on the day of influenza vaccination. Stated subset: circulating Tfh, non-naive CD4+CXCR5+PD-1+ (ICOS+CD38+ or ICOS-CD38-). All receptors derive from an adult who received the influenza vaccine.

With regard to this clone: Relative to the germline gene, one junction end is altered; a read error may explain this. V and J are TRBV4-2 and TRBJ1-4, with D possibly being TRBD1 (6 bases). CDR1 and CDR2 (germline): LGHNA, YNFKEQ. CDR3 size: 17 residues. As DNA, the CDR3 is TGTGCCAGCAGCCACTCTTTTGGGGGACAAGGAAATGAGAAACTGTTTTTT. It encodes CASSHSFGGQGNEKLFF.

CDR3 residues: CATSKRRDRAYNEQFF. DNA for the CDR3: TGTGCCACCAGCAAGAGGAGAGACAGAGCCTACAATGAGCAGTTCTTC. This rearrangement joins TRBV15 to TRBJ2-1; tentative D call: TRBD1 (5 bases). This CDR3 comprises 16 residues. The germline V gene has CDR1 LNHNV and CDR2 YYDKDF (reference sequence). Trimming took 4 bases from V and 2 from J, leaving 15 bases between them. Full variable domain (outside the CDR3, taken from reference TRBV15 and TRBJ2-1): DAMVIQNPRYQVTQFGKPVTLSCSQTLNHNVMYWYQQKSSQAPKLLFHYYDKDFNNEADTPDNFQSRRPNTSFCFLDIRSPGLGDTAMYLCATSKRRDRAYNEQFFGPGTRLTVL.

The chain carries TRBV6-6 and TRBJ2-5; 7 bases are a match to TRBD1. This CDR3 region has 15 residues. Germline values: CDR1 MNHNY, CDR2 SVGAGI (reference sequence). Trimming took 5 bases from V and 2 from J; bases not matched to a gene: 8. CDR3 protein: CASSRPADRQETQYF. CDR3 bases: TGTGCCAGCAGTCGCCCAGCGGACAGGCAAGAGACCCAGTACTTC.

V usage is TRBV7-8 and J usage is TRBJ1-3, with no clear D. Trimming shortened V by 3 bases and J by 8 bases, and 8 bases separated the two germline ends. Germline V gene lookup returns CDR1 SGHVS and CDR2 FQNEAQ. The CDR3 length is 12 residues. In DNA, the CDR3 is TGTGCCAGCAGCTTCGCCACGGACACCATATATTTT. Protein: CASSFATDTIYF.

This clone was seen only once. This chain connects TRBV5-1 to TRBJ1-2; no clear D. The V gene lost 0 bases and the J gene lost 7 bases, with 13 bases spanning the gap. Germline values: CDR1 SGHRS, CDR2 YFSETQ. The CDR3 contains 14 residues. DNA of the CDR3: TGCGCCAGCAGCTTGGGGGAGGCCGGGAGTGGCTACACCTTC. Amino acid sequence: CASSLGEAGSGYTF.

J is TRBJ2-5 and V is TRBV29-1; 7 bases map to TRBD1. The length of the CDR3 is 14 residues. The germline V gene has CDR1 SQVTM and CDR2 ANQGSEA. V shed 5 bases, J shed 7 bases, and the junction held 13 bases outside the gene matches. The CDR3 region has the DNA TGCAGCGTTAGACAGGGACCTACCCGGGGGACCCAGTACTTC. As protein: CSVRQGPTRGTQYF.

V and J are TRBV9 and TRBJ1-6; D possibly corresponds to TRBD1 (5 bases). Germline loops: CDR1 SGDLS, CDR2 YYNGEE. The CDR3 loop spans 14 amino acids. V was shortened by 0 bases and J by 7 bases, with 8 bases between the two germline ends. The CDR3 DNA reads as TGTGCCAGCAGCGTAGAGACAGTAAATTCACCCCTCCACTTT. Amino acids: CASSVETVNSPLHF.

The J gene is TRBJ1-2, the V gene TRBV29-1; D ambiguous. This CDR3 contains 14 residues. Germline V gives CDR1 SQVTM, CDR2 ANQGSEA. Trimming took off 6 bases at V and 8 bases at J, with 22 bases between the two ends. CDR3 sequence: CSVGEAGPGRGYTF. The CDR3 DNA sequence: TGCAGCGTGGGCGAAGCTGGACCCGGGAGGGGCTACACCTTC.

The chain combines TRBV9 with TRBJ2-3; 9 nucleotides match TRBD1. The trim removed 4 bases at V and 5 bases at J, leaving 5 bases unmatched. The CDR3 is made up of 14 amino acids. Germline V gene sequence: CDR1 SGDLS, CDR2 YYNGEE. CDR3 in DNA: TGTGCCAGCAGCTTGAACAGGGGGCAAGATACGCAGTATTTT. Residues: CASSLNRGQDTQYF. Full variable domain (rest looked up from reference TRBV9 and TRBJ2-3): DSGVTQTPKHLITATGQRVTLRCSPRSGDLSVYWYQQSLDQGLQFLIQYYNGEERAKGNILERFSAQQFPDLHSELNLSSLELGDSALYFCASSLNRGQDTQYFGPGTRLTVL.

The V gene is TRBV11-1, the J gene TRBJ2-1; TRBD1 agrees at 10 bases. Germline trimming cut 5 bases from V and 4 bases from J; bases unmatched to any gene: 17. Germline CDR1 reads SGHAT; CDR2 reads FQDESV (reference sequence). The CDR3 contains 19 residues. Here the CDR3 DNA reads TGTGCCAGCAGCCCAATAGGGGGAGGGGGGGGACAGGGGTACAATGAGCAGTTCTTC. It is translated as CASSPIGGGGGQGYNEQFF.